A selection of T cell receptor beta chains follows, all from one sample in a study of blood T cell repertoires in COVID-19. Assay used: immunoSEQ multiplex PCR; TCRdb lists only in-frame clones, some missing. The data show under 350,000 clones, 80% to 90% seen once. The specimen sequenced was PBMCs or T cells enriched from blood (not recorded which). These receptors were collected from a woman aged 40 to 49 with acute COVID-19. CDR3s include the opening cysteine and the closing phenylalanine or tryptophan.

>TRBJ1-3|TRBV11-2
CASSFYLQETSGNTIYF
>TRBJ2-1|TRBV3-1/TRBV3-2
CASSQVGSPTDYNEQFF
>TRBJ1-3|TRBV2
CASTRGDSGNTIYF
>TRBJ1-5|TRBV28
CASSPDSNQPQHF
>TRBJ2-3|TRBV18
CASSSIGDTQYF
>TRBJ2-1|TRBV3-1/TRBV3-2
CASTPGLAGGREQFF
>TRBJ2-7|TRBV7-9
CASSPSENSYEQYF
>TRBJ1-1|TRBV18
CASSPRVGWNTEAFF
>TRBJ2-1|TRBV7-8
CASSLGAAYNEQFF
>TRBJ1-2|TRBV7-9
CASSAIQGDGYTF
>TRBJ1-2|TRBV18
CASSPRSGREGSYGYTF
>TRBJ1-1|TRBV4-2
CASSQEARAGTEAFF
>TRBJ1-2|TRBV23-1
CASVESNYGYTF
>TRBJ1-5|TRBV7-2
CASSLGQGNQPQHF
>TRBJ1-2|TRBV19
CASSSPLSYGYTF
>TRBJ1-1|TRBV4-2
CASSRTQALNTEAFF
>TRBJ1-6|TRBV5-4
CASSMAYGQGGDSPLHF
>TRBJ2-1|TRBV2
CASSEMGQGVGAYNEQFF
>TRBJ1-5|TRBV19
CASSIEGRGRGQPQHF
>TRBJ1-2|TRBV3-1/TRBV3-2
CASSTGQRSNYGYTF
>TRBJ1-1|TRBV7-8
CASSSRYSGGMNTEAFF
>TRBJ2-3|TRBV18
CASSPTSSTDTQYF
>TRBJ2-1|TRBV5-1
CASSPGTSGRENYNEQFF
>TRBJ1-5|TRBV6-2/TRBV6-3
CASSLGQGGWGNQPQHF
>TRBJ1-3|TRBV6-5
CASSSTGNSGNTIYF
>TRBJ2-7|TRBV3-1/TRBV3-2
CASSLTSSREQYF
>TRBJ1-5|TRBV2
CASAGYSNQPQHF
>TRBJ1-6|TRBV7-8
CASTHGLMSSYNSPLHF
>TRBJ1-2|TRBV7-2
CASAMGGTDYGYTF
>TRBJ2-3|TRBV7-9
CASSLVIGRAGNTQYF
>TRBJ2-3|TRBV19
CASSIKAGGLVITDTQYF
>TRBJ2-1|TRBV19
CASTPQTVSSYNEQFF
>TRBJ2-2|TRBV18
CASSPGQMNTGELFF
>TRBJ2-2|TRBV9
CASSRRLTTGELFF
>TRBJ1-6|TRBV27
CASSSGKSPLHF
>TRBJ1-6|TRBV27
CASSLLGQPYNSPLHF
>TRBJ2-3|TRBV7-3
CASSLGLAAGTDTQYF
>TRBJ2-7|TRBV19
CASSVFTGAYEQYF
>TRBJ1-1|TRBV6-2/TRBV6-3
CASSYRAGDTEAFF
>TRBJ2-1|TRBV27
CASSPPRLAGSRNEQFF
>TRBJ2-7|TRBV6-5
CASSYQGGPYEQYF
>TRBJ2-1|TRBV11-3
CASSLDGPGNEQFF
>TRBJ1-5|TRBV29-1
CSVGTGTGQPQHF
>TRBJ2-3|TRBV18
CASSPPGSPAGAQYF
>TRBJ1-4|TRBV11-2
CASSLAGTATNEKLFF
>TRBJ2-1|TRBV13
CASSSGQVSYNEQFF
>TRBJ1-5|TRBV3-1/TRBV3-2
CASSPGTGGGNQPQHF
>TRBJ2-1|TRBV2
CASSDGSSGVHEQFF
>TRBJ1-1|TRBV27
CASSFQTTGGTEAFF
>TRBJ2-2|TRBV29-1
CSVDSLQLGLAGGFTGELFF
>TRBJ1-5|TRBV2
CASSGTGGRQPQHF
>TRBJ2-1|TRBV19
CASSLRGGRKYNEQFF
>TRBJ2-1|TRBV11-2
CASSLHRTGGAMNEQFF